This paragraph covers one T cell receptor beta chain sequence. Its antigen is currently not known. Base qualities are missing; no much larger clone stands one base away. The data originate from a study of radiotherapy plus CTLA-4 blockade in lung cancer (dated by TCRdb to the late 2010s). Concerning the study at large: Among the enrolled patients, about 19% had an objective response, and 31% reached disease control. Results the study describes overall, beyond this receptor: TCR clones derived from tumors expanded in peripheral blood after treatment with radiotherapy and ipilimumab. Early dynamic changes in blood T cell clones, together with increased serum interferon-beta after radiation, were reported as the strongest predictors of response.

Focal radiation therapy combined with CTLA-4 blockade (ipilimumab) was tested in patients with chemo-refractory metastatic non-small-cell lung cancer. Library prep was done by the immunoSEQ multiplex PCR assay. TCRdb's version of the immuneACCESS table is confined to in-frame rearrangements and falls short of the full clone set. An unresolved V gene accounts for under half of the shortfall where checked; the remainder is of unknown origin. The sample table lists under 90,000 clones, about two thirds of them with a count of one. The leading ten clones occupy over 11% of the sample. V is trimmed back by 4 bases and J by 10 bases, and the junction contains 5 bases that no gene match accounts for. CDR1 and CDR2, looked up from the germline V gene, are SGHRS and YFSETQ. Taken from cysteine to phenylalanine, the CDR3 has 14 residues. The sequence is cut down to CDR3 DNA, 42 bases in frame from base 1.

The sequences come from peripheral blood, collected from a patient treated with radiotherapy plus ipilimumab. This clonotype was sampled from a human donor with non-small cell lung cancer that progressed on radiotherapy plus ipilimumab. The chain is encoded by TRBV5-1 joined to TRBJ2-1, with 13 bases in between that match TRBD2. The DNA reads TGCGCCAGCAGCGCGGGACTAGCGGGACGAGAGCAGTTCTTC. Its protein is CASSAGLAGREQFF.